This is a list of T cell receptor beta chains from one sample in a study of blood T cell repertoires in COVID-19. Some clones are missing from TCRdb's copy, which holds only in-frame ones; the method was immunoSEQ multiplex PCR. Among about 220,000 clones listed, approximately 82% were seen once. The sample was PBMCs or T cells enriched from blood (not recorded which). These receptors came from a man aged 40-49 years who had recovered from COVID-19. CDR3s include the opening cysteine and the closing phenylalanine or tryptophan. Fields, in order: clone size, V gene, D gene, J gene, CDR3 DNA, CDR3 protein. D genes are given only for firm matches. Rows give clone size only sometimes, using once, few, many, or a class for an expanded clone.

>NA|TRBV4-2|TRBD1|TRBJ1-6
TGTGCCAGCAGCCAGGGCCGACAGGGGACGTCACCCCTCCACTTT
CASSQGRQGTSPLHF
>few|TRBV9|TRBD1|TRBJ2-2
TGTGCCAGCAGCCCAACAGGGGCGGCCGGGGAGCTGTTTTTT
CASSPTGAAGELFF
>NA|TRBV10-3|NA|TRBJ2-3
TGTGCCATCAGTGACTACGACAGGGGAGGGACAGATACGCAGTATTTT
CAISDYDRGGTDTQYF
>NA|TRBV11-1|NA|TRBJ1-1
TGTGCCAGCAGTATCGACACTGAAGCTTTCTTT
CASSIDTEAFF
>NA|TRBV7-2|NA|TRBJ1-2
TGTGCCAGCAGCTTCGGGGGGTTTCGAAATGGCTACACCTTC
CASSFGGFRNGYTF
>NA|TRBV7-3|NA|TRBJ1-1
TGTGCCAGCAGCCCGGGACTTCACGGGACGAACACTGAAGCTTTCTTT
CASSPGLHGTNTEAFF
>NA|TRBV10-3|TRBD1|TRBJ1-2
TGTGCCATCAGCCTTGGGACAGGGAACTATGGCTACACCTTC
CAISLGTGNYGYTF
>NA|TRBV28|NA|TRBJ1-3
TGTGCCAGCAGCCCCGACAGGTTGTCTGGAAACACCATATATTTT
CASSPDRLSGNTIYF
>NA|TRBV7-2|NA|TRBJ1-4
TGTGCCAGCAGTAGACAGACAGACCTTAATGAAAAACTGTTTTTT
CASSRQTDLNEKLFF
>NA|TRBV14|TRBD1|TRBJ1-2
TGTGCCAGCAGCCATGCGGACAGGGGCCTTCCCTATGGCTACACCTTC
CASSHADRGLPYGYTF
>NA|TRBV7-8|NA|TRBJ1-1
TGTGCCAGCAGCTTAACTGAGGGCACTGAAGCTTTCTTT
CASSLTEGTEAFF
>NA|TRBV5-4|TRBD1|TRBJ2-7
TGTGCCAGCAGACAAACGGCAGGGGGCTCCTACGAGCAGTACTTC
CASRQTAGGSYEQYF
>NA|TRBV15|NA|TRBJ2-7
TGTGCCACCAGCAGAGATCTCGCGGATTACGAGCAGTACTTC
CATSRDLADYEQYF
>NA|TRBV15|NA|TRBJ1-5
TGTGCCACCAGCAGAGCCAGTCATCAGCCCCAGCATTTT
CATSRASHQPQHF
>NA|TRBV12-3/TRBV12-4|NA|TRBJ1-2
TGTGCCAGCAGTGACCTGGGCGGCTACACCTTC
CASSDLGGYTF
>NA|TRBV24-1|TRBD2|TRBJ2-1
TGTGCCACCAGTCCCGGGACTAGCGATGATGAGCAGTTCTTC
CATSPGTSDDEQFF
>NA|TRBV10-1|TRBD2|TRBJ2-7
TGCGCCAGCAGTGAGTCTCCACTCAATGACATAGCGGGAGGCGCCTACGAGCAGTACTTC
CASSESPLNDIAGGAYEQYF
>NA|TRBV5-4|TRBD2|TRBJ2-2
TGTGCCAGCAGCCGGACTAGCGGGGGGGAAGGGACCGGGGAGCTGTTTTTT
CASSRTSGGEGTGELFF
>NA|TRBV30|TRBD1|TRBJ1-5
TGTGCCTGGGGGGGGCAGGGGGATCAGCCCCAGCATTTT
CAWGGQGDQPQHF
>few|TRBV7-2|NA|TRBJ1-1
TGTGCCAGCAGCTTAGATGGGGCGGGGACTGAAGCTTTCTTT
CASSLDGAGTEAFF
>NA|TRBV19|TRBD1|TRBJ1-1
TGTGCCAGTAGTTCTCGGGACAGAGTGCGAATGAACACTGAAGCTTTCTTT
CASSSRDRVRMNTEAFF
>NA|TRBV2|TRBD1|TRBJ1-2
TGTGCCAGCAGATTACAGGGGGAGTCGGGCTACACCTTC
CASRLQGESGYTF
>NA|TRBV7-9|NA|TRBJ1-2
TGTGCCAGCAGCTCGGACAGAGGATCCCGTTCCTACACCTTC
CASSSDRGSRSYTF
>NA|TRBV5-1|TRBD1|TRBJ1-3
TGCGCCAGCAGCCAAGGACAGGGGGCTTACCGCCCTGGAAACACCATATATTTT
CASSQGQGAYRPGNTIYF
>NA|TRBV6-2/TRBV6-3|NA|TRBJ2-7
TGTGCCAGCAGTTACCAGGTCTCCTACGAGCAGTACTTC
CASSYQVSYEQYF
>NA|TRBV28|NA|TRBJ1-2
TGTGCCAGCCTCAACCCGGGGAACTATGGCTACACCTTC
CASLNPGNYGYTF
>few|TRBV7-9|TRBD1|TRBJ2-4
TGTGCCAGCATGGGACAGGGGATTGGCATTCAGTACTTC
CASMGQGIGIQYF
>NA|TRBV28|NA|TRBJ1-6
TGTGCCAGCAGCCTCAGACAGCCTTTCCCCCTCCACTTT
CASSLRQPFPLHF
>NA|TRBV28|TRBD2|TRBJ2-1
TGTGCCAGCGGGACTAGCGGGGGCCCCCTTGAGCAGTTCTTC
CASGTSGGPLEQFF
>few|TRBV4-1|NA|TRBJ1-6
TGCGCCAGCAGTCCCACGTTTGGAGCCCTCCACTTT
CASSPTFGALHF
>NA|TRBV5-1|NA|TRBJ1-3
TGCGCCAGCAGCTTGGTTTCAGGGGTAGTAAACACCATATATTTT
CASSLVSGVVNTIYF
>NA|TRBV5-4|TRBD1|TRBJ2-7
TGTGCCAGCAGCTCCGGACAGGGGCTAGAGGAGCAGTACTTC
CASSSGQGLEEQYF
>few|TRBV27|TRBD2|TRBJ2-3
TGTGCCAGCAGTTCACTAGCGGGGGTAGATACGCAGTATTTT
CASSSLAGVDTQYF
>NA|TRBV5-4|NA|TRBJ1-3
TGTGCCAGCAGCTTGGACAGGGACTCTGGAAACACCATATATTTT
CASSLDRDSGNTIYF
>NA|TRBV5-4|TRBD1|TRBJ2-3
TGTGCCAGCAGCATAACCCAGGGGGCAGATACGCAGTATTTT
CASSITQGADTQYF
>NA|TRBV7-2|NA|TRBJ2-7
TGTGCCAGCAGCTTAGCGTTCACCTACGAGCAGTACTTC
CASSLAFTYEQYF
>NA|TRBV5-3|NA|TRBJ2-7
TGTGCCAGAAGCTTGGTAGGCAGGGTCAACGAGCAGTACTTC
CARSLVGRVNEQYF
>NA|TRBV14|NA|TRBJ1-1
TGTGCCAGCAGCCTACAGGGAGCCACTGAAGCTTTCTTT
CASSLQGATEAFF
>NA|TRBV30|TRBD1|TRBJ1-3
TGTGCCGGCCTGGCCTTTTCTCGACAGGGAGAAAACACCATATATTTT
CAGLAFSRQGENTIYF
>NA|TRBV6-5|TRBD2|TRBJ2-1
TGTGCCAGCGGGACTCCGGGACTAGCGTTGAATGAGCAGTTCTTC
CASGTPGLALNEQFF
>NA|TRBV28|TRBD1|TRBJ2-7
TGTGCCAGCAGTGCCGAGACAGGGAATCGTAGAGAGCAGTACTTC
CASSAETGNRREQYF
>NA|TRBV11-2|TRBD1|TRBJ2-1
TGTGCCAGCAGCCCCCAGACAGGGAACAATGAGCAGTTCTTC
CASSPQTGNNEQFF
>NA|TRBV7-2|TRBD2|TRBJ2-3
TGTGCCAGCAGCTTTGCGGGACTAGCGACCACAGATACGCAGTATTTT
CASSFAGLATTDTQYF
>NA|TRBV29-1|NA|TRBJ2-5
TGCAGCGTTGTGGGCGGGAAGGAGACCCAGTACTTC
CSVVGGKETQYF
>NA|TRBV4-2|TRBD2|TRBJ2-7
TGTGCCAGCAGCCGGACACCGGGACTAGCGGGAGGGTACGAGCAGTACTTC
CASSRTPGLAGGYEQYF